These T cell receptor beta chains were read from a single sample in a study of T-cell memory formation after mild COVID-19. A single record per CDR3 protein comes from TCRdb applying MiXCR to the 5' RACE reads. Among about 340,000 distinct CDR3 sequences, 13% were seen once, and the ten largest hold about a fifth. Sequencing was performed on PBMCs or a T cell subset sorted from them (not recorded which). The receptors derive from a man between 18 and 35 years old who had mild COVID-19 (a few samples of this study predate the infection). Cell type and time point are not known. Both conserved end residues are part of each CDR3. Each record gives: J gene, V gene, clone size, CDR3 protein. Size is stated for part of the rows, as once, few or many counts, or as a class when the clone is expanded.

j_gene: TRBJ1-2
v_gene: TRBV29-1
abundance: few
CDR3aa: CSVPGTPQTVGYTF

j_gene: TRBJ2-3
v_gene: TRBV5-1
abundance: .
CDR3aa: CASSFVGFTDTQYF

j_gene: TRBJ2-4
v_gene: TRBV5-5
abundance: once
CDR3aa: CASSFSWELAKNIQYF

j_gene: TRBJ1-1
v_gene: TRBV20-1
abundance: .
CDR3aa: CSARDPTVNTEAFF

j_gene: TRBJ1-5
v_gene: TRBV20-1
abundance: .
CDR3aa: CSANPLSDNQPQHF

j_gene: TRBJ1-2
v_gene: TRBV12-3/TRBV12-4
abundance: .
CDR3aa: CASSLGLGGGHGYTF

j_gene: TRBJ2-3
v_gene: TRBV5-1
abundance: .
CDR3aa: CASSFCPPLSGAPDTQYF

j_gene: TRBJ1-1
v_gene: TRBV27
abundance: few
CDR3aa: CASSPKTENTEAFF

j_gene: TRBJ2-1
v_gene: TRBV6-4
abundance: few
CDR3aa: CASSELAGIYEQFF

j_gene: TRBJ2-3
v_gene: TRBV20-1
abundance: few
CDR3aa: CSAFPAGITDTQYF

j_gene: TRBJ2-7
v_gene: TRBV29-1
abundance: few
CDR3aa: CSVRLPGQSYEQYF

j_gene: TRBJ2-3
v_gene: TRBV20-1
abundance: few
CDR3aa: CSAPGLAGPVVDTQYF

j_gene: TRBJ2-4
v_gene: TRBV4-1
abundance: .
CDR3aa: CASSHPEVRGNIQYF

j_gene: TRBJ1-5
v_gene: TRBV4-1
abundance: .
CDR3aa: CASSQGTGVGQPQHF

j_gene: TRBJ1-5
v_gene: TRBV28
abundance: few
CDR3aa: CASSARPKPQHF

j_gene: TRBJ2-7
v_gene: TRBV4-1
abundance: many
CDR3aa: CASSPGQAVGEQYF

j_gene: TRBJ1-1
v_gene: TRBV20-1
abundance: .
CDR3aa: CSARGQGVEAFF

j_gene: TRBJ2-7
v_gene: TRBV10-3
abundance: .
CDR3aa: CAISDPAASYEQYF

j_gene: TRBJ1-5
v_gene: TRBV28
abundance: few
CDR3aa: CASSLGPKTGIGQPQHF

j_gene: TRBJ2-1
v_gene: TRBV7-2
abundance: many
CDR3aa: CASRYTGTGGPTRVLIDYNEQFF